This TCR beta chain comes out of a study of identical twins. The sample holds a few counts of this clonotype. Germline lookup yields CDR1 SNHLY and CDR2 FYNNEI. The CDR3 is 15 residues long. With 6 bases removed from V and 8 bases from J, the gap between germline ends came to 20 bases. Via MiXCR, TCRdb re-called the 5' RACE reads, giving one row per CDR3 protein. Of 500,000 to 550,000 distinct CDR3 sequences listed, around 20% are singletons. These data also featured in a second study, about yellow fever vaccine responses in identical twins.

The source of this sequence is a young woman in good health. Material: CD4+ T cells sorted from blood. The chain couples TRBV2 to TRBJ2-1, with D perhaps given as TRBD1 or TRBD2 (5 bases each). CDR3 region: CASRLGDVSVDEQFF. CDR3 DNA: TGTGCCAGCAGATTAGGGGACGTCAGTGTCGATGAGCAGTTCTTC.